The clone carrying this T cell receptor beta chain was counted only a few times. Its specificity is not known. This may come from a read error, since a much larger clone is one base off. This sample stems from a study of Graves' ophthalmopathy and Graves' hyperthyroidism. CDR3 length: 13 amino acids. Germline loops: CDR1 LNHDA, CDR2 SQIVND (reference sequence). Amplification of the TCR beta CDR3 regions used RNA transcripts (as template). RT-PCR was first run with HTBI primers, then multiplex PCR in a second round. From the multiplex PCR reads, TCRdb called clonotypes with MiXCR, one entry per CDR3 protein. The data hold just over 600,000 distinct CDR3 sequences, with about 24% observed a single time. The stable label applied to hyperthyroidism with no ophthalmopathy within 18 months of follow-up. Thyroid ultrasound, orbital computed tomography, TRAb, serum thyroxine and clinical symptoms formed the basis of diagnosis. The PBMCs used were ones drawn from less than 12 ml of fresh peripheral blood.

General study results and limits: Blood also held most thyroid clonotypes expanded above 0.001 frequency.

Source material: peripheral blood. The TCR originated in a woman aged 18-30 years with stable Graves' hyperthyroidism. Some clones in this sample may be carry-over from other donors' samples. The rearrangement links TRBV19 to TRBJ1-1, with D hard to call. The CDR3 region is CASSNNWNTEACF. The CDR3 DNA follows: TGTGCCAGTAGTAACAACTGGAACACTGAAGCTTGCTTT.